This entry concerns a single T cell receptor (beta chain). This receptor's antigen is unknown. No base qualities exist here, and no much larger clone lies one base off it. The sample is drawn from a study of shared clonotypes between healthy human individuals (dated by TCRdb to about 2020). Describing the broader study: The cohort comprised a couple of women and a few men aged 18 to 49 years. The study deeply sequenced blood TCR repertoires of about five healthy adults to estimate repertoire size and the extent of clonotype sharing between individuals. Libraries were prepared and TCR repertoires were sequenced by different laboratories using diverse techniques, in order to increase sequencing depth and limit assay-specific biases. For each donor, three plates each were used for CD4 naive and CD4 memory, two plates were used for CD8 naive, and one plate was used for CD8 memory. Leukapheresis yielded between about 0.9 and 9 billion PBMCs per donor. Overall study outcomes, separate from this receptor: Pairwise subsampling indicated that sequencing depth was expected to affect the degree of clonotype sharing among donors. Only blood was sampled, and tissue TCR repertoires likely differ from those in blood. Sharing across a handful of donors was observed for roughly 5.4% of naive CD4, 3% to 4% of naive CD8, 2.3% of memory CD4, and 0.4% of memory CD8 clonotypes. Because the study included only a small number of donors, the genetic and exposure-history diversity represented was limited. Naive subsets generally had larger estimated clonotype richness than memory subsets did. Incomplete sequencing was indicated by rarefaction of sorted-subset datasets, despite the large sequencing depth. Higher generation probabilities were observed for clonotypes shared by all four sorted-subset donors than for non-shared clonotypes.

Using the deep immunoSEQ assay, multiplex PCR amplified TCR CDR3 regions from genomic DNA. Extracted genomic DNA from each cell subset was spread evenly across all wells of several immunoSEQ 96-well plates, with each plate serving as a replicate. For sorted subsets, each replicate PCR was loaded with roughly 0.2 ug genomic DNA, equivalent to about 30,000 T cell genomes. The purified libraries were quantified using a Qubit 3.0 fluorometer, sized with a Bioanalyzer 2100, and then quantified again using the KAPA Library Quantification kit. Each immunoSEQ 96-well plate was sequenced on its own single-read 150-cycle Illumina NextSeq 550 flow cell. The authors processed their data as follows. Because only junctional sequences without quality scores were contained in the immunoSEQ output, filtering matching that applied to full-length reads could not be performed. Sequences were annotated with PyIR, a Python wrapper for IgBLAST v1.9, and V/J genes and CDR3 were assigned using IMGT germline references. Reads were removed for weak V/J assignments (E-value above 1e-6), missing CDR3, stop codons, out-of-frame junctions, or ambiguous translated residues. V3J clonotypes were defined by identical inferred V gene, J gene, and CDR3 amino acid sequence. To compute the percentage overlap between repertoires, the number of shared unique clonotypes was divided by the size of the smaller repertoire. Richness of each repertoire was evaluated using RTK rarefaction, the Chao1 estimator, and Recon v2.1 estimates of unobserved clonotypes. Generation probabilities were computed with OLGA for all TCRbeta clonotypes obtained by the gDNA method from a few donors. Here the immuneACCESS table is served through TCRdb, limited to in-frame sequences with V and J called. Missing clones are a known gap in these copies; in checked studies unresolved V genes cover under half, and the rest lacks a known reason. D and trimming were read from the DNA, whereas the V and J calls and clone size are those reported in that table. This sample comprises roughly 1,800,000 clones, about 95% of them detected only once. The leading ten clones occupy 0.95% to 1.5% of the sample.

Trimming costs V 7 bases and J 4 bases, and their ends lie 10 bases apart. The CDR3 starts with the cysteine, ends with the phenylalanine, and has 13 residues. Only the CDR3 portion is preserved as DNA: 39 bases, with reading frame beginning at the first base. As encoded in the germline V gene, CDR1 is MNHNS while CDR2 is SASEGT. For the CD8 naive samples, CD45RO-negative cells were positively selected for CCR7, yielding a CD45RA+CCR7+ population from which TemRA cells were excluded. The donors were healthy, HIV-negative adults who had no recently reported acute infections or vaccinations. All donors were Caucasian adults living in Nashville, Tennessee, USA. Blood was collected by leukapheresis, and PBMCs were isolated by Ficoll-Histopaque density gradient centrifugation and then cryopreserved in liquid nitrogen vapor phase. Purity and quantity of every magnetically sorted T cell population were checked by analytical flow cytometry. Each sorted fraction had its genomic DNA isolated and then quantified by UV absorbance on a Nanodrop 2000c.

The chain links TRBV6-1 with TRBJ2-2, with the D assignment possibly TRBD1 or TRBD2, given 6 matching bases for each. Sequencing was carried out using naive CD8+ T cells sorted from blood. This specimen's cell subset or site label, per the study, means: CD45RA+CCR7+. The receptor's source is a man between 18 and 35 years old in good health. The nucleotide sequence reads TGTGCCAGCATGGAGGGGGTCACCGGGGAGCTGTTTTTT. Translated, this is CASMEGVTGELFF.